This TCR beta chain emerged from a study of post-analysis software for immune sequencing data. Regarding the study as a whole: Compared with controls, patients showed significantly lower normalized Chao1 diversity. Among roughly five TRBV segments more frequent in patients than controls were TRBV5-6, TRBV5-1 and TRBV20-1.

Each TCR beta cDNA library carried unique molecular identifiers. TCRdb independently ran MiXCR on the PCR reads; one entry per CDR3 protein. The sample shows over 300,000 distinct CDR3 sequences, less than 35% of them seen only once. This clonotype was counted a single time. Its antigen is unknown. Since no conserved phenylalanine or tryptophan closes the CDR3, a read error is the likely cause. There are 16 residues in the CDR3. V shed 1 base and J 4 bases; nucleotides not matched to a gene: 6. Germline CDR1 is KGHSH and CDR2 is LQKENI. The receptor was derived from a girl between 10 and 17 years old with multiple sclerosis. The sample consisted of blood. The chain links TRBV18 to TRBJ1-3; TRBD1 aligns across 8 bases. The CDR3 reads CASSPRSGQGGNTIYI. As DNA, the CDR3 is TGTGCCAGCTCACCACGTTCCGGACAGGGAGGAAACACCATATATATT.